The 27 T cell receptor beta chains below were found in one sample sequenced in a study of T cell changes during pregnancy in multiple sclerosis. Some clones are missing from TCRdb's copy, which holds only in-frame ones; the method was immunoSEQ multiplex PCR. The table has under 130,000 clones, 90% to 95% seen once. Source: peripheral blood, taken after pregnancy. The receptors here all came from a female donor with multiple sclerosis, enrolled in a pregnancy study.

The V and J genes are TRBV9 and TRBJ2-7, with D possibly matching TRBD1 (5 bases). The CDR3 loop spans 15 amino acids. The germline V and J ends were trimmed by 0 bases and 3 bases, with 13 bases remaining between them. Germline assignment: CDR1 SGDLS and CDR2 YYNGEE. CDR3 loop: CASSVAVGVSYEQYF. The CDR3 DNA reads TGTGCCAGCAGCGTAGCTGTAGGGGTGAGCTACGAGCAGTACTTC.

The chain joins TRBV5-1 to TRBJ2-1, with D maybe TRBD2 (7 bases). V lost 3 bases and J 8 bases, leaving 21 bases between the germline ends. CDR1 is SGHRS and CDR2 is YFSETQ in the germline V gene. The CDR3 consists of 16 residues. CDR3 sequence: CASSWGRRGALDEQFF. Written as DNA, the CDR3 is TGCGCCAGCAGCTGGGGGCGTCGGGGGGCTTTGGATGAGCAGTTCTTC.

The chain combines TRBV18 with TRBJ1-5; D possibly corresponds to TRBD1 (6 bases). CDR3 length: 16 amino acids. Germline V gives CDR1 KGHSH, CDR2 LQKENI. The ends were cut back, 4 bases at V and 2 bases at J, with 15 bases in the middle. The CDR3 region is CASSQRGGWGNQPQHF. CDR3 in DNA: TGTGCCAGCTCACAACGAGGGGGTTGGGGCAATCAGCCCCAGCATTTT.

This chain joins TRBV10-3 and TRBJ1-2, with TRBD1 identical over 8 bases. With V trimmed by 10 bases and J by 1 base, 11 bases remained unmatched. This CDR3 is built from 15 residues. Looked up from germline, CDR1 is ENHRY and CDR2 is SYGVKD. The CDR3 spells CATARGQEGNYGYTF. The CDR3 region has the DNA TGTGCCACGGCCCGGGGACAGGAGGGTAACTATGGCTACACCTTC.

CDR3 coding DNA: TGTGCCAGCAGCTTAGTTAATGTTCGGGGAAGCTCCTACAATGAGCAGTTCTTC. This translates into CASSLVNVRGSSYNEQFF. The V gene is TRBV7-8, the J gene TRBJ2-1; tentative D call: TRBD2 (5 bases). Per germline, CDR1 SGHVS and CDR2 FQNEAQ. CDR3 length: 18 residues. Trimming removed 1 base from V and 0 bases from J, with 16 bases in between.

This chain joins TRBV6-1 and TRBJ1-1; 7 bases line up with TRBD1. CDR3 length: 14 amino acids. Per germline, CDR1 MNHNS and CDR2 SASEGT. Unmatched junction bases numbered 5, after V lost 2 bases and J lost 5 bases. For the CDR3, the DNA is TGTGCCAGCAGTGAACGCAGGGGGAGGACTGAAGCTTTCTTT. Translated, it gives CASSERRGRTEAFF.

This clone appeared once. V usage is TRBV9 and J usage is TRBJ2-3; 11 nucleotides agree with TRBD2. There are 16 residues in the CDR3. With 3 bases clipped from V and 3 bases from J, the junction kept 6 bases outside the gene matches. Germline V gene data show CDR1 as SGDLS and CDR2 as YYNGEE. CDR3 sequence: CASSALSGGATDTQYF. In DNA form, the CDR3 reads TGTGCCAGCAGCGCCCTTAGCGGGGGGGCAACAGATACGCAGTATTTT. Complete variable domain (other parts from reference TRBV9 and TRBJ2-3): DSGVTQTPKHLITATGQRVTLRCSPRSGDLSVYWYQQSLDQGLQFLIQYYNGEERAKGNILERFSAQQFPDLHSELNLSSLELGDSALYFCASSALSGGATDTQYFGPGTRLTVL.

The chain combines TRBV6-1 with TRBJ2-1; the match to TRBD2 covers 16 bases. Per the germline V gene, CDR1 is MNHNS and CDR2 is SASEGT. V lost 7 bases to trimming and J lost 7 bases; unmatched junction nucleotides: 4. The CDR3 consists of 15 residues. The CDR3 nucleotides read TGTGCCAGCAAGGGACTAGCGGGGGGGCGTAATGAGCAGTTCTTC. This sequence encodes CASKGLAGGRNEQFF.

The chain uses TRBV10-3 and TRBJ2-2, with unresolved D. There are 13 residues in the CDR3. CDR1 and CDR2 from the germline V gene are ENHRY and SYGVKD. V gave up 2 bases and J gave up 10 bases, with 11 bases separating them. The CDR3 protein is CAISEILPPELFF. In nucleotides, the CDR3 is TGTGCCATCAGTGAGATACTCCCGCCGGAGCTGTTTTTT.

This chain joins TRBV20-1 and TRBJ2-1; D uncertain. This CDR3 spans 11 amino acids. Trimming shortened V by 7 bases and J by 2 bases, and 6 bases separated the two germline ends. The germline CDR1 and CDR2 sequences are DFQATT and SNEGSKA (reference sequence). The CDR3 coding sequence is TGCAGTGGAACGGCCTACAATGAGCAGTTCTTC. Amino acid sequence: CSGTAYNEQFF.

The chain is built from TRBV27 and TRBJ2-3; TRBD2 matches at 13 bases. Germline V gives CDR1 MNHEY, CDR2 SMNVEV (reference sequence). J was trimmed by 2 bases and V by 5 bases; bases with no gene match: 4. This CDR3 is built from 16 residues. The CDR3 bases are TGTGCCAGCAGTCAAACTAGCGGGGGGGCCACAGATACGCAGTATTTT. Its translation: CASSQTSGGATDTQYF.

The genes are TRBV15 and TRBJ2-7; weak D call: TRBD1 (5 bases). V lost 0 bases, J lost 3 bases, and 12 bases lay in between. Per the germline V gene, CDR1 is LNHNV and CDR2 is YYDKDF (reference sequence). The CDR3 sequence is 15 residues long. The CDR3 sequence is CATSRDFRTHYEQYF. CDR3 coding DNA: TGTGCCACCAGCAGAGACTTTAGGACACACTACGAGCAGTACTTC.

The chain combines TRBV4-2 with TRBJ1-5; D may be TRBD1 (5 bases). Trimming left V 0 bases short and J 2 bases short, with 8 bases between. The CDR3 spans 15 residues. Per germline, CDR1 LGHNA and CDR2 YNFKEQ. DNA of the CDR3: TGTGCCAGCAGCCAAGAGGGAGGGGGCAATCAGCCCCAGCATTTT. This gives the protein CASSQEGGGNQPQHF.

This CDR3 is CASSYGAGDGYTF. The CDR3 DNA is TGTGCCAGCAGTTACGGTGCGGGGGACGGCTACACCTTC. V gene TRBV6-5 combines with J gene TRBJ1-2, with D maybe TRBD1 (5 bases). The CDR3 totals 13 residues. Germline V gene lookup returns CDR1 MNHEY and CDR2 SVGAGI. The V and J ends lost 2 bases and 8 bases respectively, with 12 bases between them.

The chain employs TRBV5-6 and TRBJ2-5, with 9 nucleotides matching TRBD2. V dropped 3 bases and J dropped 5; count of bases not matched to a gene: 17. The V gene's germline CDR1 is SGHDT and CDR2 YYEEEE. The CDR3 extends over 18 amino acids. The chain's CDR3 is CASSSVGVAGALQETQYF. Here the CDR3 DNA reads TGTGCCAGCAGCTCGGTGGGGGTAGCGGGGGCCCTACAGGAGACCCAGTACTTC.

The genes are TRBV5-1 and TRBJ2-1; 9 bases align to TRBD2. Germline V gene lookup returns CDR1 SGHRS and CDR2 YFSETQ. The J segment lost 7 bases and the V segment lost 1 base, leaving 3 bases of the junction unmatched. The CDR3 sequence is 14 residues long. DNA of the CDR3: TGCGCCAGCAGCTTGCCTAGCGGGGATAATGAGCAGTTCTTC. This translates into CASSLPSGDNEQFF.

V and J are TRBV2 and TRBJ2-2; D is perhaps TRBD1 (5 bases). Trimming removed 6 bases from V and 4 bases from J, with 15 bases in between. Germline assignment: CDR1 SNHLY and CDR2 FYNNEI. This CDR3 has 15 amino acids. CDR3 sequence: CASSRVSLATGELFF. CDR3 sequence (DNA): TGTGCCAGCAGCAGGGTTTCCTTAGCCACCGGGGAGCTGTTTTTT.

The V call is TRBV27, the J call TRBJ2-5; 7 positions agree with TRBD1. Germline V lookup: CDR1 MNHEY, CDR2 SMNVEV (reference sequence). The CDR3 has 16 residues. V lost 5 bases, J lost 2 bases, and 11 bases stayed unmatched. The CDR3 DNA follows: TGTGCCAGCAGTCCTAGACAGGGTCGGGGACAAGAGACCCAGTACTTC. It encodes CASSPRQGRGQETQYF.

The sample holds one count of this clone. J is TRBJ2-3 and V is TRBV27, with 9 positions matching TRBD2. Trimming removed 11 bases from V and 10 bases from J; junction bases left unmatched: 10. Germline V gives CDR1 MNHEY, CDR2 SMNVEV (reference sequence). The CDR3 runs 12 residues. The CDR3 is CAVGLASVAQYF. Here the CDR3 DNA reads TGTGCCGTGGGACTAGCTTCCGTCGCGCAGTATTTT.

This clone was observed once. The chain links TRBV5-4 to TRBJ1-6; tentatively, D is TRBD1 (5 bases). Trimming took 0 bases from V and 13 from J, leaving 14 bases between them. The CDR3 sequence is 14 residues long. Germline lookup yields CDR1 SGHNT and CDR2 YYREEE (reference sequence). CDR3 loop: CASSLAGDRGPLHF. The CDR3 DNA reads as TGTGCCAGCAGCTTGGCGGGTGACCGGGGGCCCCTCCACTTT.

The rearrangement uses TRBV5-1 and TRBJ1-2, with 9 bases aligning to TRBD1. The CDR3 length is 13 residues. Germline V lookup: CDR1 SGHRS, CDR2 YFSETQ. With V trimmed by 3 bases and J by 8 bases, 5 bases remained unmatched. The CDR3 loop is CASSYRDRDGYTF. As DNA, the CDR3 is TGCGCCAGCAGCTACCGGGACAGGGACGGCTACACCTTC. The entire variable domain, with the rest obtained from reference TRBV5-1 and TRBJ1-2, is as follows: KAGVTQTPRYLIKTRGQQVTLSCSPISGHRSVSWYQQTPGQGLQFLFEYFSETQRNKGNFPGRFSGRQFSNSRSEMNVSTLELGDSALYLCASSYRDRDGYTFGSGTRLTVV.

The CDR3 protein is CASSIVAGVGNEQFF. The CDR3 DNA reads as TGTGCCAGCAGTATCGTAGCGGGGGTAGGAAATGAGCAGTTCTTC. The rearrangement uses TRBV27 and TRBJ2-1; 9 bases line up with TRBD2. Germline trimming cut 5 bases from V and 7 bases from J; bases unmatched to any gene: 9. This CDR3 is built from 15 residues. CDR1 and CDR2 (germline): MNHEY, SMNVEV (reference sequence).

The gene calls are TRBV7-8 and TRBJ2-5; 12 bases line up with TRBD2. The junction had 1 base not matched to a gene; V was cut back by 5 bases and J by 0 bases. The CDR3 sequence is 15 residues long. Germline V gene sequence: CDR1 SGHVS, CDR2 FQNEAQ. The CDR3 sequence: CASSRTSGDQETQYF. In nucleotides, the CDR3 is TGTGCCAGCAGCCGGACTAGCGGGGACCAAGAGACCCAGTACTTC.

This clone was observed a handful of times. V is TRBV19 and J is TRBJ2-1; 10 bases align to TRBD1. The V gene's germline CDR1 is LNHDA and CDR2 SQIVND (reference sequence). V was pared by 6 bases and J by 13 bases, with 15 bases of the junction left unmatched. This CDR3 has 15 amino acids. The CDR3, as DNA: TGTGCCAGTAGCCTGACAGGGGGCTGGGGCTCCGCACAGTTCTTC. Residues: CASSLTGGWGSAQFF.

This chain connects TRBV11-1 to TRBJ2-1, with 8 bases matching TRBD1. The V gene end was trimmed by 4 bases and the J gene end by 8 bases; junction bases not matched to a gene: 13. The length of the CDR3 is 16 residues. Germline lookup yields CDR1 SGHAT and CDR2 FQDESV (reference sequence). The DNA of the CDR3 is TGTGCCAGCAGCTCAGATCAGACAGGGGTTTTCGATGAGCAGTTCTTC. This gives the protein CASSSDQTGVFDEQFF.

This rearrangement joins TRBV6-1 to TRBJ1-5; perhaps TRBD1 as D (5 bases). There are 15 residues in the CDR3. From germline, CDR1 is MNHNS and CDR2 SASEGT. V was pared by 4 bases and J by 7 bases, with 17 bases between. CDR3 sequence: CASSVRSDSFQPQHF. Here the CDR3 DNA reads TGTGCCAGCAGTGTAAGGAGCGACAGTTTCCAGCCCCAGCATTTT.

This chain's CDR3 is CASSATWNTEAFF. The CDR3 bases are TGTGCCAGCAGTGCCACATGGAACACTGAAGCTTTCTTT. V is TRBV2 and J is TRBJ1-1; D is ambiguous. Germline-derived CDR1 and CDR2 are SNHLY and FYNNEI. Between the trimmed V and J ends, which lost 4 bases and 1 base, there was a span of 7 bases. CDR3 length: 13 amino acids. Filled out from reference TRBV2 and TRBJ1-1, the complete variable domain reads EPEVTQTPSHQVTQMGQEVILRCVPISNHLYFYWYRQILGQKVEFLVSFYNNEISEKSEIFDDQFSVERPDGSNFTLKIRSTKLEDSAMYFCASSATWNTEAFFGQGTRLTVV.